Sequencing of this TCR beta chain was carried out in a study of T cell repertoires in cytomegalovirus infection. The wider study: CMV infection and matching HLA type were both indicated by public TCR beta signatures.

About this clonotype itself: The antigen is not known.

Overall study findings and caveats: CMV-specific TCR beta clonotypes restricted by HLA-C were the ones dominating the ex vivo response.

CDR1 DFQATT and CDR2 SNEGSKA come from the germline V gene (reference sequence). Trimming removed 5 bases from V and 1 base from J; junction bases left unmatched: 2. The CDR3 is 12 residues long. Using its own MiXCR run on the reads, TCRdb lists one record per CDR3 protein. The sample records about 740,000 distinct CDR3 sequences, roughly 35% being singletons. The specimen was PBMCs. This sequence was found in a human donor in good health (CMV status not recorded). Some clones in this sample may be carry-over from other donors' samples. The V call is TRBV20-1, the J call TRBJ2-7; 7 positions agree with TRBD2. The CDR3 DNA reads TGCAGTGCTGGGCGGGAGTCCTACGAGCAGTACTTC. Its protein product is CSAGRESYEQYF.